The 11 T cell receptor beta chains given below trace back to one sample, sequenced in a study of persistence of HIV-infected CD4 T cells. Antigen specificity for these receptors is unknown. Sequencing used immunoSEQ version 4 in survey mode. The table came from immunoSEQ multiplex PCR; TCRdb's copy has only in-frame clones and leaves some out. The table includes fewer than 35,000 clones, approximately 70% detected once. Overlapping HIV-1 Gag 15-mer peptides at approximately 1 ug per peptide per mL were used. Sorting of responding CD4+ T cells relied on upregulated CD40 ligand together with CD69. Sequencing used CD4+ T cells sorted from PBMCs after approximately 19-hour stimulation, obtained from a patient who received antiretroviral therapy. These receptors originate from an adult man with HIV who was CMV-seropositive.

The chain uses TRBV27 and TRBJ2-2; D perhaps matches TRBD1 (5 bases). CDR3 length equals 17 residues. V shed 2 bases and J shed 1 base, with 14 bases lying between them. Germline assignment: CDR1 MNHEY and CDR2 SMNVEV (reference sequence). The CDR3 spells CASSLVGLGRNTGELFF. The CDR3 region has the DNA TGTGCCAGCAGTTTAGTGGGCTTGGGGCGGAACACCGGGGAGCTGTTTTTT.

The rearrangement uses TRBV6-5 and TRBJ1-2; perhaps TRBD1 as D (6 bases). The ends were cut back, 6 bases at V and 8 bases at J, with 16 bases in the middle. The germline gives CDR1 MNHEY, CDR2 SVGAGI. This CDR3 is 13 amino acids long. CDR3 in amino acids: CASRDVRGRGYTF. The CDR3 nucleotides read TGTGCCAGCAGGGACGTCAGGGGACGGGGCTACACCTTC.

The CDR3 spells CASSERDRGAAFF. CDR3 bases: TGTGCCAGCAGTGAACGGGACAGGGGGGCAGCTTTCTTT. This sequence joins TRBV2 and TRBJ1-1; TRBD1 agrees at 11 bases. With V trimmed by 2 bases and J by 10 bases, 3 bases remained unmatched. CDR1 and CDR2 (germline): SNHLY, FYNNEI. CDR3 length equals 13 residues.

J is TRBJ2-7 and V is TRBV6-5, with TRBD2 matching over 8 bases. The trim removed 4 bases at V and 5 bases at J, leaving 7 bases unmatched. Looked up from germline, CDR1 is MNHEY and CDR2 is SVGAGI. The CDR3 runs to 14 residues. The CDR3 protein is CASSSQRGIHEQYF. The CDR3 region has the DNA TGTGCCAGCAGTTCGCAGCGGGGGATACACGAGCAGTACTTC.

The chain is built from TRBV7-9 and TRBJ1-4, with no clear D. Trimming cost V 11 bases and J 5 bases, with 15 bases left between them. Germline CDR1 SEHNR, CDR2 FQNEAQ (reference sequence). There are 13 residues in the CDR3. CDR3 nucleotides: TGTGCCTGCCGCGGAGGGAGCAATGAAAAACTGTTTTTT. Protein: CACRGGSNEKLFF.

The chain is built from TRBV10-1 and TRBJ2-2; 7 bases are a match to TRBD1. This CDR3 comprises 15 residues. From germline, CDR1 is WNHNN and CDR2 SYGVQD (reference sequence). The junction had 3 bases not matched to a gene; V was cut back by 3 bases and J by 2 bases. The CDR3 nucleotides are TGCGCCAGCAGTGATCCAGGGGGAAACACCGGGGAGCTGTTTTTT. Its translation is CASSDPGGNTGELFF.

The CDR3 protein is CASSLDNTNTEAFF. CDR3 in DNA: TGCGCCAGCAGCTTGGACAACACCAACACTGAAGCTTTCTTT. V and J are TRBV5-1 and TRBJ1-1; D gene uncertain. CDR3 length: 14 amino acids. The germline CDR1 and CDR2 sequences are SGHRS and YFSETQ. The V gene lost 0 bases and the J gene lost 2 bases, with 8 bases spanning the gap.

This clone counts as medium-sized. This rearrangement joins TRBV27 to TRBJ2-7; 10 nucleotides agree with TRBD1. The CDR3 contains 14 residues. The germline CDR1 and CDR2 sequences are MNHEY and SMNVEV (reference sequence). Trimming removed 4 bases from V and 6 bases from J; junction bases left unmatched: 6. The CDR3 region has the DNA TGTGCCAGCAGTTCGGGACAGGGGAACGGCGAGCAGTACTTC. This gives the protein CASSSGQGNGEQYF.

There are a few counts of this clone. The chain's CDR3 is CASSSSFRGLDTDTQYF. The CDR3 nucleotides read TGCGCCAGCAGCTCCTCATTCAGGGGGCTGGACACAGATACGCAGTATTTT. The chain uses TRBV4-1 and TRBJ2-3, with TRBD1 matching 8 bases. CDR1 MGHRA and CDR2 YSYEKL come from the germline V gene. With 5 bases clipped from V and 2 bases from J, the junction kept 12 bases outside the gene matches. The CDR3 length is 17 residues.

The rearrangement links TRBV2 to TRBJ1-1, with D perhaps TRBD1 (6 bases). The CDR3 length is 13 residues. V was pared by 8 bases and J by 0 bases, with 10 bases between. CDR1 is SNHLY and CDR2 is FYNNEI in the germline V gene. The CDR3 spells CASGGRLNTEAFF. As DNA, the CDR3 is TGTGCCAGCGGGGGGCGGCTGAACACTGAAGCTTTCTTT.

The genes are TRBV2 and TRBJ1-2, with 9 bases aligning to TRBD1. Trimming cost V 4 bases and J 8 bases; bases outside gene matches: 8. CDR1 and CDR2 from the germline V gene are SNHLY and FYNNEI. The CDR3 contains 14 residues. CDR3 sequence: CASSVGTGSGGYTF. In DNA, the CDR3 is TGTGCCAGCAGTGTCGGGACAGGGTCAGGCGGCTACACCTTC.